This T cell receptor beta chain emerged from a study of T cell responses to AZD1222 COVID-19 vaccine. General study findings and limits: Nearly half of spike-specific TCRs reportedly target unmutated variant regions. Researchers report vaccine-associated CD4 TCRs spanning spike, with dominance at 160-218 and 743-854.

Some clones are missing from TCRdb's copy, which holds only in-frame ones; the method was immunoSEQ multiplex PCR. The table includes 100,000 to 150,000 clones, around 89% detected once. This clone was seen just once. The antigen is unknown. This CDR3 is 16 amino acids long. Germline CDR1 and CDR2: SGHNT and YYREEE (reference sequence). V shed 4 bases and J 0 bases; nucleotides not matched to a gene: 8. The sequence was obtained from an adult in good health. The V call is TRBV5-4, the J call TRBJ2-5, with 8 positions matching TRBD1. The sample in question was peripheral blood, obtained on day 0 of MenACWY control vaccination. The chain's CDR3 is CASSRRTGTYQETQYF. CDR3 bases: TGTGCCAGCAGCCGACGGACAGGGACGTACCAAGAGACCCAGTACTTC.